This passage covers 25 T cell receptor beta chains from one sample sequenced in a study of cytomegalovirus exposure and HLA in healthy donors. Amplification used 60 Vbeta primers and 13 Jbeta primers. Only in-frame clones appear in the TCRdb table, and some are missing; sequencing was by immunoSEQ multiplex PCR. The sample yields 80,000 or so clones, 77% seen once. Specimen: PBMCs. These receptors were collected from a man aged 50 or older in good health and CMV-seropositive.

V is TRBV4-1 and J is TRBJ1-4, with TRBD1 identical over 7 bases. CDR1 MGHRA and CDR2 YSYEKL come from the germline V gene. J was trimmed by 8 bases and V by 8 bases; bases with no gene match: 11. The CDR3 spans 14 residues. CDR3 sequence (DNA): TGCGCCAGCTCCGACAGGGCTTTTGGAGAAAAACTGTTTTTT. The encoded protein is CASSDRAFGEKLFF.

The J gene is TRBJ2-3, the V gene TRBV9; D might be TRBD1 (6 bases). This CDR3 has 15 amino acids. Per the germline V gene, CDR1 is SGDLS and CDR2 is YYNGEE. V shed 0 bases and J shed 1 base, with 9 bases lying between them. The CDR3 DNA reads TGTGCCAGCAGCGTAGAACAGGGACGCACAGATACGCAGTATTTT. Protein product: CASSVEQGRTDTQYF.

This sequence joins TRBV7-9 and TRBJ1-1; 7 bases align to TRBD1. CDR1 is SEHNR, CDR2 FQNEAQ, per germline (reference sequence). The J segment lost 4 bases and the V segment lost 4 bases, leaving 6 bases of the junction unmatched. The CDR3 runs to 14 residues. The CDR3 region has the DNA TGTGCCAGCAGCTCGCTAGGGGGCGGCACTGAAGCTTTCTTT. Translated: CASSSLGGGTEAFF.

The chain is built from TRBV29-1 and TRBJ2-1; TRBD2 matches at 9 bases. CDR1 SQVTM and CDR2 ANQGSEA come from the germline V gene. This CDR3 spans 17 amino acids. The ends lost 4 bases at V and 10 bases at J; junction bases unmatched: 20. The CDR3 DNA is TGCAGCGTTGGCCGACTTACGAACCGACTAGCGGAGATGGAGCAGTTCTTC. This sequence encodes CSVGRLTNRLAEMEQFF.

The chain links TRBV15 to TRBJ2-1; the match to TRBD2 covers 9 bases. J was trimmed by 0 bases and V by 0 bases; bases with no gene match: 3. This CDR3 is built from 17 residues. CDR1 LNHNV and CDR2 YYDKDF come from the germline V gene (reference sequence). Written as DNA, the CDR3 is TGTGCCACCAGCAGAGAAGCACTAGCGGGCTCCTACAATGAGCAGTTCTTC. Residues: CATSREALAGSYNEQFF.

V usage is TRBV5-3 and J usage is TRBJ1-1; a weak D match, TRBD1 (6 bases). TRBV5-3 is designated an ORF whose function remains uncertain. The V end was cut by 4 bases, the J end by 1 base, with 8 bases between. This CDR3 is built from 13 residues. This CDR3 is CARSPTGNTEAFF. The CDR3 DNA reads TGTGCCAGAAGCCCGACAGGGAACACTGAAGCTTTCTTT.

This clone was observed a handful of times. V and J are TRBV6-6 and TRBJ2-3; TRBD2 agrees at 8 bases. The germline V gene has CDR1 MNHNY and CDR2 SVGAGI (reference sequence). Trimming cost V 8 bases and J 4 bases; bases outside gene matches: 8. This CDR3 region has 14 residues. CDR3 residues: CASVGAGVADTQYF. The CDR3 DNA is TGTGCCAGCGTGGGAGCGGGAGTAGCAGATACGCAGTATTTT.

The gene calls are TRBV7-9 and TRBJ2-3; 10 bases fit TRBD2. The CDR3 is 14 amino acids. Germline loops: CDR1 SEHNR, CDR2 FQNEAQ (reference sequence). The V segment lost 5 bases and the J segment 5 bases; nucleotides outside the gene matches: 4. DNA of the CDR3: TGTGCCAGCAGCCCTAGCGGGAGCGGAGATACGCAGTATTTT. Translated: CASSPSGSGDTQYF.

This chain joins TRBV6-5 and TRBJ2-7, with 8 nucleotides matching TRBD2. Unmatched junction bases numbered 7, after V lost 3 bases and J lost 6 bases. The CDR3 sequence is 14 residues long. Germline CDR1 and CDR2: MNHEY and SVGAGI. For the CDR3, the DNA is TGTGCCAGCAGTTATATTGCGGGAGGTGGCGAGCAGTACTTC. Translating gives CASSYIAGGGEQYF.

The gene calls are TRBV7-2 and TRBJ2-1; TRBD2 matches at 11 bases. The J segment lost 3 bases and the V segment lost 3 bases, leaving 4 bases of the junction unmatched. Germline V gene data show CDR1 as SGHTA and CDR2 as FQGNSA. The CDR3 contains 16 residues. The CDR3 loop is CASSFTLAGGYNEQFF. CDR3 DNA: TGTGCCAGCAGCTTTACCCTAGCGGGAGGCTACAATGAGCAGTTCTTC.

The chain uses TRBV5-8 and TRBJ1-3, with unresolved D. CDR3 size: 14 residues. CDR1 is SGHTS and CDR2 is YDEGEE in the germline V gene. V lost 0 bases, J lost 3 bases, and 7 bases lay in between. CDR3 protein: CASSLGGFGNTIYF. For the CDR3, the DNA is TGTGCCAGCAGCTTGGGAGGGTTTGGAAACACCATATATTTT.

The CDR3 DNA follows: TGCGCCAGCAGCTTGGAGGCTAGCGGAGATTACTACGAGCAGTACTTC. It translates to CASSLEASGDYYEQYF. The chain is built from TRBV5-1 and TRBJ2-5; 7 nucleotides align to TRBD2. The tail of the sequence fits TRBJ2-7 better, so the J call may be wrong. The CDR3 totals 16 residues. Germline V gene sequence: CDR1 SGHRS, CDR2 YFSETQ.

This clone was detected once. The J gene is TRBJ2-5, the V gene TRBV30; the D is unclear. TRBJ2-7 matches the DNA end more closely, so the J call is doubtful. CDR3 size: 17 residues. Germline V gene lookup returns CDR1 GTSNPN and CDR2 SVGIG (reference sequence). The CDR3 bases are TGTGCCTGGGAATCCGATTCGAGTTCTGCTCTATCCTACGAGCAGTACTTC. It codes for CAWESDSSSALSYEQYF.

Comment on this clone: The identical CDR3 is also encoded by other nucleotide sequences in the sample. The chain links TRBV5-6 to TRBJ2-7; the D is unclear. Trimming took 3 bases from V and 4 from J, leaving 5 bases between them. CDR3 length equals 11 residues. The germline V gene has CDR1 SGHDT and CDR2 YYEEEE. This chain's CDR3 is CASSSLYEQYF. The CDR3 bases are TGTGCCAGCAGCTCTTTATACGAGCAGTACTTC.

This clone was seen only a few times. One junction end does not reproduce the germline sequence, and a read error may be involved. The chain is built from TRBV7-9 and TRBJ1-5; weak D call: TRBD1 (5 bases). The CDR3 is made up of 16 amino acids. Looked up from germline, CDR1 is SEHNR and CDR2 is FQNEAQ (reference sequence). The CDR3 is CSSSHTPQGDNQPQHF. In DNA, the CDR3 is TGTTCCAGCAGCCACACCCCCCAAGGGGACAATCAGCCCCAGCATTTT. Combining the CDR3 with reference TRBV7-9 and TRBJ1-5 gives the whole variable domain DTGVSQNPRHKITKRGQNVTFRCDPISEHNRLYWYRQTLGQGPEFLTYFQNEAQLEKSRLLSDRFSAERPKGSFSTLEIQRTEQGDSAMYLCSSSHTPQGDNQPQHFGDGTRLSIL.

Remarks on this clone: The junction departs from the called germline gene at one end, perhaps through a read error. The chain combines TRBV10-1 with TRBJ2-5; D unresolved. Looked up from germline, CDR1 is WNHNN and CDR2 is SYGVQD (reference sequence). The CDR3 has 13 amino acids. The CDR3 DNA follows: TGCGCCAGCAGTGATGTGAGAGGAGAGTCCCAGTACTTC. This encodes CASSDVRGESQYF.

The chain has TRBV7-8 and TRBJ2-7, with TRBD1 as a possible D gene (5 bases). Germline assignment: CDR1 SGHVS and CDR2 FQNEAQ. V was shortened by 7 bases and J by 4 bases, with 20 bases between the two germline ends. The CDR3 contains 15 residues. The CDR3 loop reads CASTHPRTSIYEQYF. The CDR3 DNA reads TGTGCCAGCACCCATCCGAGGACAAGCATATACGAGCAGTACTTC.

The chain carries TRBV19 and TRBJ1-3, with TRBD1 matching 8 bases. Germline-derived CDR1 and CDR2 are LNHDA and SQIVND (reference sequence). This CDR3 is built from 15 residues. The junction had 8 bases not matched to a gene; V was cut back by 8 bases and J by 2 bases. The CDR3 reads CASYNDRGAGNTIYF. The CDR3 nucleotides read TGTGCCAGTTACAACGACAGGGGCGCTGGAAACACCATATATTTT.

This chain links TRBV7-6 with TRBJ2-3; D might be TRBD2 (5 bases). This CDR3 contains 13 residues. The V and J ends lost 4 bases and 10 bases respectively, with 15 bases between them. CDR1 and CDR2 (germline): SGHVS, FNYEAQ. CDR3 DNA: TGTGCCAGCAGCTCCAGCGGCCTGAGCGCGCAGTATTTT. Translation: CASSSSGLSAQYF.

The chain uses TRBV7-2 and TRBJ2-4, with D maybe TRBD1 (5 bases). Germline CDR1 is SGHTA and CDR2 is FQGNSA. The CDR3 spans 14 residues. V lost 4 bases to trimming and J lost 6 bases, with 13 bases between them. The DNA of the CDR3 is TGTGCCAGCAGCTCCGGGCAGGGATTAAACATTCAGTACTTC. This codes for CASSSGQGLNIQYF. Full variable domain (remainder filled in from reference TRBV7-2 and TRBJ2-4): GAGVSQSPSNKVTEKGKDVELRCDPISGHTALYWYRQSLGQGLEFLIYFQGNSAPDKSGLPSDRFSAERTGGSVSTLTIQRTQQEDSAVYLCASSSGQGLNIQYFGAGTRLSVL.

This clone was picked up a small number of times. CDR3: CASSAYREGNEQFF. The CDR3 region has the DNA TGTGCCAGCAGTGCATACAGGGAAGGCAATGAGCAGTTCTTC. This sequence joins TRBV28 and TRBJ2-1; possible D gene TRBD1, 6 bases. Looked up from germline, CDR1 is MDHEN and CDR2 is SYDVKM. There are 14 residues in the CDR3. Trimming stripped 5 bases from V and 6 bases from J, with 14 bases between.

This chain connects TRBV11-3 to TRBJ2-3; no definite D call. Germline V lookup: CDR1 SGHNT, CDR2 YENEEA. This CDR3 is 16 amino acids long. Trimming removed 1 base at V and 2 bases at J, with 13 bases between. The CDR3 is CASSLAQWAITDTQYF. The DNA for the CDR3 is TGTGCCAGCAGCTTAGCCCAATGGGCGATCACAGATACGCAGTATTTT.

Note on this clone: One end of the junction is discordant with germline, which a read error may explain. V and J are TRBV5-1 and TRBJ2-5; D uncertain. The CDR3 length is 13 residues. Germline V gene sequence: CDR1 SGHRS, CDR2 YFSETQ. The CDR3 sequence is CASSRVEKEAQYF. In nucleotides, the CDR3 is TGCGCCAGCAGCCGCGTGGAGAAAGAGGCCCAGTACTTC.

This clone was counted a single time. The chain uses TRBV29-1 and TRBJ1-1; D is unresolved. CDR1 is SQVTM and CDR2 is ANQGSEA in the germline V gene. Deletions cut 5 bases from V and 4 bases from J, with 11 bases between. This CDR3 spans 12 amino acids. CDR3 in amino acids: CSVSGYGTEAFF. Here the CDR3 DNA reads TGCAGCGTTTCCGGGTACGGCACTGAAGCTTTCTTT.

This clone was found a few times. The chain is built from TRBV4-1 and TRBJ2-1, with a weak D call TRBD2 (6 bases). The CDR3 length is 16 residues. Germline CDR1 is MGHRA and CDR2 is YSYEKL. Between the trimmed V and J ends, which lost 4 bases and 3 bases, there was a span of 16 bases. CDR3 amino acids: CASSRVEGVGYNEQFF. In nucleotides, the CDR3 is TGCGCCAGCAGCCGGGTGGAGGGAGTGGGCTACAATGAGCAGTTCTTC.